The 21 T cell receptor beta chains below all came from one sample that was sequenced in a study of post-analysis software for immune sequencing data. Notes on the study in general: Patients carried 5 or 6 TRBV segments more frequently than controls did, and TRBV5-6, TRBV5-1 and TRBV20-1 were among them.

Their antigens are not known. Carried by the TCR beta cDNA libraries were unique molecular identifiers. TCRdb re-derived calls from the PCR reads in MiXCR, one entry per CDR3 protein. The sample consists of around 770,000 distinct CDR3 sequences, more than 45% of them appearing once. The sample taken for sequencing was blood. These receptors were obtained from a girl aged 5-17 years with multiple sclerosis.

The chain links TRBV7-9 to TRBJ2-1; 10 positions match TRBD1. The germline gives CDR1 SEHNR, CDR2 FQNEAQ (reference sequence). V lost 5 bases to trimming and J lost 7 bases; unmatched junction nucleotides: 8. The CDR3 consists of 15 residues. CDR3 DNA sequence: TGTGCCAGCAGCACCTGGACAGGGGGAGAGAATGAGCAGTTCTTC. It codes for CASSTWTGGENEQFF.

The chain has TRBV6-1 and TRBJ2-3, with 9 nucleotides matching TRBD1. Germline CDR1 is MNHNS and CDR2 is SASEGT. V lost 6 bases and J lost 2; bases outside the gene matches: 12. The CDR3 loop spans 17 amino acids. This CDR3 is CASSDLRDRAFTDTQYF. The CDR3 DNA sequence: TGTGCCAGCAGCGACCTCCGGGACAGGGCGTTCACAGATACGCAGTATTTT.

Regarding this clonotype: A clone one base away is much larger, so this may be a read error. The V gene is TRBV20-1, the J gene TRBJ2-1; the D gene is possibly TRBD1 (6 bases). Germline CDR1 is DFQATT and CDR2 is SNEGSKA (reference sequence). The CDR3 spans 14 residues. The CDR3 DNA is TGCAGTACTAGAGACAGGATCGGGTACGATGAGCAGTTCTTC. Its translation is CSTRDRIGYDEQFF.

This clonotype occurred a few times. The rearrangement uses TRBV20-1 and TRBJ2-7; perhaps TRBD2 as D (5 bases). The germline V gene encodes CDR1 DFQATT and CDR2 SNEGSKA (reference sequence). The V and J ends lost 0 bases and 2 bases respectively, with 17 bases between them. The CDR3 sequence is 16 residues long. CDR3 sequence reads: CSARDPRTFVTYEQYF. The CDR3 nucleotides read TGCAGTGCTAGAGATCCCCGGACTTTTGTAACCTACGAGCAGTACTTC.

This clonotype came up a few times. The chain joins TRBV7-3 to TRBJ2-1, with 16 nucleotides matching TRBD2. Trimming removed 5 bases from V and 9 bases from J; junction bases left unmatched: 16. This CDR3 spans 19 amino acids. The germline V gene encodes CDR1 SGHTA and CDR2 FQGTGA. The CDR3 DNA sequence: TGTGCCAGCAGCGGACCCGGGACTAGCGGGAGGGACGAAATAAGTGAGCAGTTCTTC. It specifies CASSGPGTSGRDEISEQFF.

The CDR3 DNA sequence: TGTGCCAGCAGCCTACCGGGACTAGGGGGCAATGAGCAGTTCTTC. Protein product: CASSLPGLGGNEQFF. This chain links TRBV6-2 or TRBV6-3 with TRBJ2-1; TRBD2 matches at 8 bases. The CDR3 is 15 amino acids. V was clipped by 6 bases and J by 6 bases; unmatched bases: 10. In germline, CDR1 is MNHEY, CDR2 SVGEGT.

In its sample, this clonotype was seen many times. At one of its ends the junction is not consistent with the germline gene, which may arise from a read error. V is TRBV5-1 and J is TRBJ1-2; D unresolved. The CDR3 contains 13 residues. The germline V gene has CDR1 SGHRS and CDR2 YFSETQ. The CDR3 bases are TGTGCCAGCAGTTTTGGAGGCAACTATGGCTACACCTTC. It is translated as CASSFGGNYGYTF. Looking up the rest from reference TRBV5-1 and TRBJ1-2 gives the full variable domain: KAGVTQTPRYLIKTRGQQVTLSCSPISGHRSVSWYQQTPGQGLQFLFEYFSETQRNKGNFPGRFSGRQFSNSRSEMNVSTLELGDSALYLCASSFGGNYGYTFGSGTRLTVV.

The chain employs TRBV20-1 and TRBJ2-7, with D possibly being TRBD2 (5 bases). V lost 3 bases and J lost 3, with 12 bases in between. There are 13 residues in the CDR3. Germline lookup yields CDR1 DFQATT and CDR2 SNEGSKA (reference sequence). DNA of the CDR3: TGCAGTGCTAGTCCAGACTACCGCTACGAGCAGTACTTC. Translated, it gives CSASPDYRYEQYF.

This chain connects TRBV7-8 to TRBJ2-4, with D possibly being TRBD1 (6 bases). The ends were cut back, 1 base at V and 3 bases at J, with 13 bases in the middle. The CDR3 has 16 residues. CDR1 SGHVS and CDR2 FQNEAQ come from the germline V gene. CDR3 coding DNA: TGTGCCAGCAGCTTAGGGACAGTACTAGGCAAAAACATTCAGTACTTC. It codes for CASSLGTVLGKNIQYF.

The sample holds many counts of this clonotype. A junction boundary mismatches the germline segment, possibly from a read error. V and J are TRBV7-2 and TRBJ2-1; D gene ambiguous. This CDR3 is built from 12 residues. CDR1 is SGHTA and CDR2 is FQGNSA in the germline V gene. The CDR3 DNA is TGCGCCAGCAGCTTTTCTAGCAATGAGCAGTTCTTC. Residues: CASSFSSNEQFF.

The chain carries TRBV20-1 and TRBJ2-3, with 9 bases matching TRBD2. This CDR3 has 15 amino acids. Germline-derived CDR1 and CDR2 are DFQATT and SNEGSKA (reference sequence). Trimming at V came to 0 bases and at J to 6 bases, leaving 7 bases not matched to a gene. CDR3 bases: TGCAGTGCTAGAGATTTAGCGGGAGTCAGGGATACGCAGTATTTT. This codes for CSARDLAGVRDTQYF.

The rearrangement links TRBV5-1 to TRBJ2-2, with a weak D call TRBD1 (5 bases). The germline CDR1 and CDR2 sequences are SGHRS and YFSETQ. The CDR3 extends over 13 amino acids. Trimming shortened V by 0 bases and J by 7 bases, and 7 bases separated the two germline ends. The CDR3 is CASSLVGDGELFF. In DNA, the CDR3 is TGCGCCAGCAGCTTGGTAGGGGACGGGGAGCTGTTTTTT.

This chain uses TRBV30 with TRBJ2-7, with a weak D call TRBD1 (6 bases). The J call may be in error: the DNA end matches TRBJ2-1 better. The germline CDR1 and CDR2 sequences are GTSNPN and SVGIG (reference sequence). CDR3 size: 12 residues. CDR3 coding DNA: TGTGCCTGGAGTGGAGAGGGGGAGACCCAGTTCTTC. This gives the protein CAWSGEGETQFF.

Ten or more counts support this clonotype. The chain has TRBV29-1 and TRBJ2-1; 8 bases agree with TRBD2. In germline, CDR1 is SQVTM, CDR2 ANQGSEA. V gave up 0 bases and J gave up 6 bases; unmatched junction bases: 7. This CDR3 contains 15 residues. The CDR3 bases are TGCAGCGTTGAAGAGTTCGGAGCGGGAGTCAATGAGCAGTTCTTC. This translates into CSVEEFGAGVNEQFF.

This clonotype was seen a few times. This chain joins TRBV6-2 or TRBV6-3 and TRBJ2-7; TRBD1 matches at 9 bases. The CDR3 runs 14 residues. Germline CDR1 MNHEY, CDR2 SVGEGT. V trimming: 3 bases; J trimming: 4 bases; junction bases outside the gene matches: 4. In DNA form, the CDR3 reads TGTGCCAGCAGTTATACAGGGGGCTCGTACGAGCAGTACTTC. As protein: CASSYTGGSYEQYF.

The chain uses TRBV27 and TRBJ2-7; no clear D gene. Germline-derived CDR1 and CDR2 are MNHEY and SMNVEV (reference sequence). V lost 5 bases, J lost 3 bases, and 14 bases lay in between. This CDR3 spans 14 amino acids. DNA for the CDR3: TGTGCCAGCAGTCCACGATCCTCGGGCTACGAGCAGTACTTC. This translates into CASSPRSSGYEQYF.

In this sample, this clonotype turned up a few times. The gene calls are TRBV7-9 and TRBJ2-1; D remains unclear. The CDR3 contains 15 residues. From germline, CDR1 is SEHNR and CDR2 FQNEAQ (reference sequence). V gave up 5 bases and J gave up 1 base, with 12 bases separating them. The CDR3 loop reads CASSPGLVSYNEQFF. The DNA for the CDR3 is TGTGCCAGCAGCCCCGGCCTGGTTTCCTACAATGAGCAGTTCTTC.

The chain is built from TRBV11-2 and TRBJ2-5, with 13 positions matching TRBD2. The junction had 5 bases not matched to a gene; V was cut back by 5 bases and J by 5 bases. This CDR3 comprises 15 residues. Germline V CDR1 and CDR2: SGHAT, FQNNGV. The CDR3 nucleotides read TGTGCCAGCAGCAGGACTAGCGGGAGTTGGGAGACCCAGTACTTC. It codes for CASSRTSGSWETQYF.

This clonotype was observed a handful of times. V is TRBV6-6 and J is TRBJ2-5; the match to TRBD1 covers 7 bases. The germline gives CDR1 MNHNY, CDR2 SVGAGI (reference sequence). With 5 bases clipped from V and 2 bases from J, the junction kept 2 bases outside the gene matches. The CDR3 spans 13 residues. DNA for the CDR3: TGTGCCAGCAGTGGGACAGCACAAGAGACCCAGTACTTC. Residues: CASSGTAQETQYF.

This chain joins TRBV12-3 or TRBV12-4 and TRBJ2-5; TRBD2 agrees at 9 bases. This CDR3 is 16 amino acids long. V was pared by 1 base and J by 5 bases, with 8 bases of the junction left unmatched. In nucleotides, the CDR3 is TGTGCCAGCAGTTTAGTTGGTAGCGGGAGCGGGGAGACCCAGTACTTC. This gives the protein CASSLVGSGSGETQYF.

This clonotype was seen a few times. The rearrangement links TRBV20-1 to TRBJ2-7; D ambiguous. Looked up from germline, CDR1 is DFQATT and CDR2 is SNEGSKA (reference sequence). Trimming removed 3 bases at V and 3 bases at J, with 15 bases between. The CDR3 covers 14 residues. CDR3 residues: CSASPGSPIYEQYF. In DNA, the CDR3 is TGCAGTGCTAGCCCGGGTTCCCCAATCTACGAGCAGTACTTC.